This T cell receptor beta chain was obtained from a study of technical replicates of blood from a few donors. The CDR3 loop spans 17 amino acids. The ends lost 3 bases at V and 3 bases at J; junction bases unmatched: 13. CDR1 is SGHRS and CDR2 is YFSETQ in the germline V gene. Sequencing used immunoSEQ multiplex PCR; TCRdb keeps in-frame clones, though not all of them. The repertoire consists of around 92,000 clones, with around 95% occurring once and the leading ten covering more than 0.2%. Sequenced: T cells isolated from PBMCs. The clonotype originates from a human donor in good health. The chain has TRBV5-1 and TRBJ2-3, with TRBD2 identical over 7 bases. The chain's CDR3 is CASSWGDYSKSTDTQYF. CDR3 sequence (DNA): TGCGCCAGCAGCTGGGGGGACTATTCGAAATCGACAGATACGCAGTATTTT.